The 27 T cell receptor beta chains given below trace back to one sample, sequenced in a study of identical twins. In TCRdb, the 5' RACE reads were re-called with MiXCR into one record per CDR3 protein. The data contain roughly 710,000 distinct CDR3 sequences, roughly 6.2% of them seen just once; the ten biggest clones take up around 2%. The sequencing sample was made of naive T cells sorted from blood. The receptors here all came from a man aged 18 to 29 in good health.

This clonotype was counted a few times. This chain links TRBV6-2 or TRBV6-3 with TRBJ2-2; D not resolved. The length of the CDR3 is 13 residues. The V end was cut by 0 bases, the J end by 11 bases, with 10 bases between. The germline V gene has CDR1 MNHEY and CDR2 SVGEGT. CDR3 bases: TGTGCCAGCAGTTACTCTTGGGATCCAGAGCTGTTTTTT. As protein: CASSYSWDPELFF.

This chain uses TRBV27 with TRBJ2-2, with D possibly TRBD2 on 6 matching bases. Trimming cost V 1 base and J 5 bases, with 11 bases left between them. The CDR3 totals 15 residues. Per the germline V gene, CDR1 is MNHEY and CDR2 is SMNVEV (reference sequence). Written as DNA, the CDR3 is TGTGCCAGCAGTTTATATGGGGGAGGAACCGGGGAGCTGTTTTTT. Protein: CASSLYGGGTGELFF.

This clonotype appeared a few times. The chain joins TRBV11-1 to TRBJ2-6; D may be TRBD1 or TRBD2 (5 bases each). This CDR3 spans 21 amino acids. Trimming removed 6 bases from V and 0 bases from J, with 27 bases in between. Looked up from germline, CDR1 is SGHAT and CDR2 is FQDESV (reference sequence). CDR3 nucleotides: TGTGCCAGCAGTTTCCGGGGCTCTTACCAATCCACCTTCTCTGGGGCCAACGTCCTGACTTTC. This translates into CASSFRGSYQSTFSGANVLTF.

This clonotype was seen ten or more times. The V call is TRBV20-1, the J call TRBJ2-7; 7 bases agree with TRBD2. Germline CDR1 is DFQATT and CDR2 is SNEGSKA (reference sequence). The CDR3 loop spans 11 amino acids. V lost 6 bases and J lost 5; bases outside the gene matches: 4. The CDR3 sequence: CSAQRDDEQYF. CDR3 sequence (DNA): TGCAGTGCCCAGCGGGATGACGAGCAGTACTTC.

This clonotype was seen only once. A read error may be the cause here, since a much bigger clone is one base away. The V and J genes are TRBV24-1 and TRBJ2-1, with TRBD2 matching over 10 bases. CDR3 length equals 15 residues. V trimming: 9 bases; J trimming: 4 bases; junction bases outside the gene matches: 8. Germline V gives CDR1 KGHDR, CDR2 SFDVKD. This chain's CDR3 is CATSKRLAGYNEQFF. The CDR3 DNA is TGTGCCACCTCGAAGCGACTAGCGGGTTACAATGAGCAGTTCTTC.

This clonotype was seen repeatedly, ten times or more. J is TRBJ2-3 and V is TRBV29-1; D is perhaps TRBD2 (6 bases). CDR1 is SQVTM, CDR2 ANQGSEA, per germline. This CDR3 comprises 14 residues. V was trimmed by 7 bases and J by 5 bases, leaving 19 bases between them. CDR3 residues: CSASGYPTIDTQYF. The DNA for the CDR3 is TGCAGCGCCAGCGGGTACCCAACAATAGATACGCAGTATTTT.

This clonotype has ten or more counts. V and J are TRBV20-1 and TRBJ2-7, with TRBD2 as a possible D gene (6 bases). The V gene lost 6 bases and the J gene lost 5 bases, with 8 bases spanning the gap. Per germline, CDR1 DFQATT and CDR2 SNEGSKA (reference sequence). The CDR3 loop spans 10 amino acids. CDR3 residues: CSAGGHEQYF. The CDR3 nucleotides are TGCAGTGCCGGAGGGCACGAGCAGTACTTC.

This clonotype has a count of ten or more. V usage is TRBV5-1 and J usage is TRBJ2-2; 12 positions agree with TRBD2. The trim removed 3 bases at V and 5 bases at J, leaving 5 bases unmatched. The germline CDR1 and CDR2 sequences are SGHRS and YFSETQ. The CDR3 sequence is 16 residues long. CDR3 amino acids: CASSWTSGTGTGELFF. The CDR3 DNA reads TGCGCCAGCAGCTGGACTAGCGGGACTGGAACCGGGGAGCTGTTTTTT.

This clonotype was detected many times. The chain is built from TRBV24-1 and TRBJ1-1; D remains ambiguous. Deletions cut 6 bases from V and 9 bases from J, with 10 bases between. Per the germline V gene, CDR1 is KGHDR and CDR2 is SFDVKD. This CDR3 has 11 amino acids. CDR3 protein: CATSHAGKAFF. CDR3 DNA sequence: TGTGCCACCAGTCACGCCGGGAAAGCTTTCTTT.

The gene calls are TRBV30 and TRBJ2-7; D not resolved. V lost 4 bases and J lost 0, with 7 bases in between. The CDR3 covers 12 residues. Germline CDR1 GTSNPN, CDR2 SVGIG (reference sequence). The CDR3 DNA is TGTGCCTGGAAGAGCAGCTCCTACGAGCAGTACTTC. Translated, it gives CAWKSSSYEQYF.

In this sample, this clonotype turned up many times. V usage is TRBV6-5 and J usage is TRBJ2-7; TRBD1 is a possible D gene (5 bases). Germline assignment: CDR1 MNHEY and CDR2 SVGAGI. The length of the CDR3 is 15 residues. The V end lost 0 bases, the J end lost 2 bases, and 11 bases lay between the germline ends. CDR3 loop: CASSYSLDSPYEQYV. Written as DNA, the CDR3 is TGTGCCAGCAGTTACTCGTTAGACAGTCCCTACGAGCAGTACGTC.

There are many counts of this clonotype. The rearrangement uses TRBV15 and TRBJ2-3; 13 bases line up with TRBD2. The CDR3 extends over 16 amino acids. With 5 bases clipped from V and 6 bases from J, the junction kept 8 bases outside the gene matches. Germline CDR1 is LNHNV and CDR2 is YYDKDF (reference sequence). The CDR3 is CATSEGLAGTRDTQYF. Here the CDR3 DNA reads TGTGCCACCAGCGAGGGACTAGCGGGAACAAGGGATACGCAGTATTTT.

This sequence joins TRBV7-9 and TRBJ2-1; D unresolved. The CDR3 runs 13 residues. Trimming cost V 7 bases and J 9 bases, with 16 bases left between them. Germline CDR1 reads SEHNR; CDR2 reads FQNEAQ (reference sequence). The CDR3, as DNA: TGTGCCAGCAACCCAGGTGGGGTTGGTGAGCAGTTCTTC. Encoded protein: CASNPGGVGEQFF.

The sample holds many counts of this clonotype. This chain connects TRBV29-1 to TRBJ2-2; no clear D. V was clipped by 4 bases and J by 1 base, with 7 bases between them. The CDR3 loop spans 13 amino acids. The germline CDR1 and CDR2 sequences are SQVTM and ANQGSEA. The CDR3 loop is CSVGIGNTGELFF. The CDR3 DNA follows: TGCAGCGTTGGTATTGGGAACACCGGGGAGCTGTTTTTT.

This clonotype has ten or more counts. The chain joins TRBV15 to TRBJ1-2; TRBD1 might be the D (5 bases). The CDR3 extends over 14 amino acids. Germline CDR1 LNHNV, CDR2 YYDKDF (reference sequence). The V and J ends lost 0 bases and 2 bases respectively, with 7 bases between them. Here the CDR3 reads CATSRDQGNYGYTF. The CDR3 DNA reads TGTGCCACCAGCAGAGACCAGGGAAACTATGGCTACACCTTC.

In this sample, this clonotype turned up many times. CDR3 in amino acids: CSARSMDRGTYEQYF. CDR3 sequence (DNA): TGCAGTGCTAGGAGTATGGACAGGGGAACCTACGAGCAGTACTTC. This chain connects TRBV20-1 to TRBJ2-7; 9 bases map to TRBD1. Germline assignment: CDR1 DFQATT and CDR2 SNEGSKA (reference sequence). CDR3 length equals 15 residues. With 3 bases clipped from V and 2 bases from J, the junction kept 8 bases outside the gene matches.

This clonotype occurred many times. The chain carries TRBV4-3 and TRBJ2-2; 9 bases map to TRBD2. The V gene end was trimmed by 3 bases and the J gene end by 3 bases; junction bases not matched to a gene: 5. The CDR3 totals 16 residues. Germline V gene sequence: CDR1 LGHNA, CDR2 YSLEER. CDR3 bases: TGCGCCAGCAGCCATATAGCGGGAGTAGACACCGGGGAGCTGTTTTTT. It is translated as CASSHIAGVDTGELFF.

The sample holds many counts of this clonotype. The rearrangement links TRBV5-1 to TRBJ1-1; 7 bases match TRBD1. The V segment lost 4 bases and the J segment 6 bases; nucleotides outside the gene matches: 9. This CDR3 is 14 amino acids long. Germline lookup yields CDR1 SGHRS and CDR2 YFSETQ. CDR3 region: CASSRQGKEAEAFF. The DNA for the CDR3 is TGCGCCAGCAGCCGACAGGGTAAAGAGGCTGAAGCTTTCTTT.

Remarks on this clonotype: This could be a read error, since a much larger clone is one nucleotide away. The chain couples TRBV6-2 or TRBV6-3 to TRBJ2-3; 12 bases align to TRBD2. The germline V gene has CDR1 MNHEY and CDR2 SVGEGT. This CDR3 spans 14 amino acids. With 6 bases clipped from V and 6 bases from J, the junction kept 4 bases outside the gene matches. CDR3 in amino acids: CASSWTSGTDTQYF. For the CDR3, the DNA is TGTGCCAGCAGCTGGACTAGCGGGACCGATACGCAGTATTTT.

The J gene is TRBJ2-5, the V gene TRBV20-1, with TRBD2 matching 10 bases. The CDR3 has 16 amino acids. Losses at the gene ends were 0 bases for V and 4 bases for J; bases not matched to a gene: 8. In germline, CDR1 is DFQATT, CDR2 SNEGSKA (reference sequence). CDR3 coding DNA: TGCAGTGCTAGAGAGCCAGCGGGAGGGCCTGGAGAGACCCAGTACTTC. Residues: CSAREPAGGPGETQYF.

On this clonotype itself: A much larger clone sits a single nucleotide away, making a read error possible. As the CDR3 is not closed by the conserved phenylalanine or tryptophan, this likely results from a read error. This sequence joins TRBV12-3 or TRBV12-4 and TRBJ2-7, with D possibly being TRBD2 (6 bases). CDR3 size: 12 residues. V was pared by 5 bases and J by 9 bases, with 14 bases between. CDR3 DNA: TGTGCCAGCAGTCTCGGACCCGGGGGGCAGTACATC. Translation: CASSLGPGGQYI.

In this sample, this clonotype turned up a few times. The chain employs TRBV7-2 and TRBJ1-1; TRBD1 agrees at 7 bases. The CDR3 runs 13 residues. Germline V gene sequence: CDR1 SGHTA, CDR2 FQGNSA. With V trimmed by 5 bases and J by 7 bases, 7 bases remained unmatched. CDR3 loop: CASSGIRGGEAFF. CDR3 in DNA: TGTGCCAGCAGCGGTATCAGGGGGGGTGAAGCTTTCTTT. Complete variable domain (other parts from reference TRBV7-2 and TRBJ1-1): GAGVSQSPSNKVTEKGKDVELRCDPISGHTALYWYRQSLGQGLEFLIYFQGNSAPDKSGLPSDRFSAERTGGSVSTLTIQRTQQEDSAVYLCASSGIRGGEAFFGQGTRLTVV.

In its sample, this clonotype was seen a few times. The chain employs TRBV5-1 and TRBJ2-7, with D hard to call. From germline, CDR1 is SGHRS and CDR2 YFSETQ. The CDR3 contains 15 residues. Trimming shortened V by 3 bases and J by 6 bases, and 19 bases separated the two germline ends. As DNA, the CDR3 is TGCGCCAGCAGCTCCGGGTCCCGGAACGGGCTCGAGCAGTACTTC. As protein: CASSSGSRNGLEQYF.

This clonotype was seen ten or more times. The rearrangement links TRBV6-1 to TRBJ2-1, with 13 bases fitting TRBD2. Germline V gene lookup returns CDR1 MNHNS and CDR2 SASEGT. V was clipped by 5 bases and J by 4 bases; unmatched bases: 8. There are 17 residues in the CDR3. The DNA for the CDR3 is TGTGCCAGCAGTATAGGGACTAGCGGGGCGCGGTACAATGAGCAGTTCTTC. Translating gives CASSIGTSGARYNEQFF.

This clonotype was found a few times. This chain connects TRBV28 to TRBJ2-1; no reliable D call. The CDR3 runs to 13 residues. Per the germline V gene, CDR1 is MDHEN and CDR2 is SYDVKM. The V end lost 8 bases, the J end lost 7 bases, and 15 bases lay between the germline ends. CDR3 coding DNA: TGTGCCAGCGTCGGCAACCCAAGGAATGAGCAGTTCTTC. It yields the protein CASVGNPRNEQFF.

This clonotype has a count of ten or more. The chain links TRBV7-2 to TRBJ2-4; TRBD2 matches 14 bases. Germline assignment: CDR1 SGHTA and CDR2 FQGNSA. The J segment lost 0 bases and the V segment lost 5 bases, leaving 3 bases of the junction unmatched. The CDR3 covers 17 residues. DNA for the CDR3: TGTGCCAGCAGCCCGGGACTAGCGGGAGCAGCCAAAAACATTCAGTACTTC. It codes for CASSPGLAGAAKNIQYF.

The genes are TRBV12-3 or TRBV12-4 and TRBJ2-7; 10 bases are a match to TRBD2. The J segment lost 9 bases and the V segment lost 8 bases, leaving 16 bases of the junction unmatched. This CDR3 spans 15 amino acids. The CDR3 is CASSGSGRAFNGQYV. In DNA, the CDR3 is TGTGCCAGCTCGGGCAGCGGGAGGGCCTTTAACGGGCAGTACGTC.